This T cell receptor beta chain appears in the sequencing data of a study of OX40 agonist ivuxolimab in advanced cancers. In the study overall: People who had prior anti-PD-1, anti-PD-L1 or anti-CTLA-4 therapy could take part, and about 37% had some. Three patients, one with hepatocellular carcinoma and two with cutaneous melanoma, responded partially.

Only one count was recorded for this clone. What it binds is unknown. Germline CDR1 reads KGHSH; CDR2 reads LQKENI. V shed 4 bases, J shed 1 base, and the junction held 5 bases outside the gene matches. CDR3 length: 16 amino acids. Study outcomes and limitations: Still undetermined is the antigen specificity of the expanded peripheral T cells. Among the nonresponders, some also had low normalized T-cell clonal expansion.

Only in-frame clones appear in the TCRdb table, and some are missing; sequencing was by immunoSEQ multiplex PCR. The sample includes tens of thousands of clones, around 85% of them seen just once. This rearrangement joins TRBV18 to TRBJ1-5; 9 bases align to TRBD1. This sequence originates from an adult with an advanced solid tumor such as melanoma, head and neck, liver or kidney cancer. Here the sequenced sample was CD4+ or CD8+ T cells sorted from blood, taken in a trial of the OX40 agonist ivuxolimab. CDR3 bases: TGTGCCAGCTCACTAGGGACAGGGACAAGCAATCAGCCCCAGCATTTT. Translation gives CASSLGTGTSNQPQHF.